The source of this T cell receptor (beta chain) is a study of graft-versus-host responses after intestinal transplantation. As to this clone: What it binds is unknown.

This table comes from immunoSEQ multiplex PCR, and its TCRdb copy is limited to in-frame clones, with some not included. Among about 99,000 clones listed, approximately 93% were seen once. Germline V gene data show CDR1 as SGHTA and CDR2 as FQGNSA. The CDR3 loop spans 13 amino acids. V was pared by 7 bases and J by 0 bases, with 9 bases between. The sample was unstimulated CD8+ T cells sorted from spleen or lymph node cells, taken before intestinal transplant. The receptor was derived from a human donor who received an intestinal transplant. The gene calls are TRBV7-2 and TRBJ1-2, with a weak D call TRBD1 (5 bases). CDR3 DNA: TGTGCCAGCACAGGGAGGGCTAACTATGGCTACACCTTC. Translation: CASTGRANYGYTF.